These T cell receptor beta chains were read from a single sample in a study of blood T cell repertoires in COVID-19. Using immunoSEQ multiplex PCR, the repertoire was profiled, and TCRdb retains in-frame clones only, with some absent. The data show roughly 290,000 clones, with around 88% seen just once and over 6% held by the top ten. Sequencing was done on a sample of PBMCs or T cells enriched from blood (not recorded which). Source of these receptors: a woman aged 40-49 years who had recovered from COVID-19. The CDR3 runs from the conserved cysteine through the conserved F or W. D genes are given only for firm matches. Clone size is given for some rows only: seen once, a few or many times, or a class if the clone is expanded.

j_gene	d_gene	v_gene	abundance	CDR3aa	CDR3nt
TRBJ1-5	-	TRBV6-5	-	CASSLTASNQPQHF	TGTGCCAGCAGTTTGACAGCTAGCAATCAGCCCCAGCATTTT
TRBJ2-5	TRBD2	TRBV5-1	-	CASSYNRLAGDGTQYF	TGCGCCAGCAGCTATAACCGACTAGCGGGAGACGGGACCCAGTACTTC
TRBJ2-7	TRBD2	TRBV28	-	CASRPSGREVYEQYF	TGTGCCAGCAGACCAAGCGGGAGGGAGGTTTACGAGCAGTACTTC
TRBJ2-3	TRBD2	TRBV4-3	-	CASSQDRPAGGPPQYF	TGCGCCAGCAGCCAAGATCGCCCAGCGGGAGGGCCGCCGCAGTATTTT
TRBJ2-1	TRBD2	TRBV6-2/TRBV6-3	-	CASSPLGLAGPNEQFF	TGTGCCAGCAGTCCCCTGGGACTAGCGGGCCCCAATGAGCAGTTCTTC
TRBJ1-2	-	TRBV15	-	CATSRGGGNGYTF	TGTGCCACCAGCAGAGGCGGGGGGAATGGCTACACCTTC
TRBJ2-1	-	TRBV7-9	-	CASSLAGSREQFF	TGTGCCAGCAGCTTAGCTGGGAGCAGAGAGCAGTTCTTC
TRBJ2-5	-	TRBV10-3	-	CAISQPPSSTGQETQYF	TGTGCCATCAGTCAACCCCCGAGCTCTACAGGGCAAGAGACCCAGTACTTC
TRBJ1-4	TRBD1	TRBV19	-	CASSPAGTGNSEKLFF	TGTGCCAGTAGTCCCGCCGGGACAGGGAATAGTGAAAAACTGTTTTTT
TRBJ2-7	TRBD1	TRBV5-6	-	CASSLRQGGYEQYF	TGTGCCAGCAGCCTGAGACAGGGGGGGTACGAGCAGTACTTC
TRBJ2-1	-	TRBV27	-	CASTRLGQPYNEQFF	TGTGCCAGCACCCGGCTTGGGCAGCCTTACAATGAGCAGTTCTTC
TRBJ1-2	-	TRBV28	-	CASSSLGQGYGYTF	TGTGCCAGCAGTTCCCTAGGGCAGGGCTATGGCTACACCTTC
TRBJ2-7	TRBD2	TRBV6-2/TRBV6-3	-	CASSYRGRTYEQYF	TGTGCCAGCAGTTACCGCGGGAGGACCTACGAGCAGTACTTC
TRBJ2-7	-	TRBV2	-	CASSVGRDYEQYF	TGTGCCAGCAGTGTGGGCAGAGATTACGAGCAGTACTTC
TRBJ2-1	TRBD2	TRBV4-3	-	CASSPGLAGGPANEQFF	TGCGCCAGCAGCCCGGGACTAGCGGGAGGGCCGGCCAATGAGCAGTTCTTC
TRBJ2-2	-	TRBV15	few	CATSRGQGGGVAGELFF	TGTGCCACCAGCCGCGGACAGGGAGGGGGTGTCGCCGGGGAGCTGTTTTTT
TRBJ1-1	-	TRBV28	-	CASSIQNTEAFF	TGTGCCAGCAGTATCCAGAACACTGAAGCTTTCTTT
TRBJ1-5	-	TRBV28	-	CASGRLFNQPQHF	TGTGCCAGCGGCCGACTCTTCAATCAGCCCCAGCATTTT
TRBJ2-4	-	TRBV7-8	-	CASSLLSLAKNIQYF	TGTGCCAGCAGCCTACTTTCCCTAGCCAAAAACATTCAGTACTTC
TRBJ1-1	-	TRBV3-1/TRBV3-2	-	CASSQGAGEWTEAFF	TGTGCCAGCAGCCAAGGCGCGGGGGAGTGGACTGAAGCTTTCTTT
TRBJ2-2	-	TRBV5-6	-	CASSLFQTSNTGELFF	TGTGCCAGCAGCTTGTTTCAGACTTCGAACACCGGGGAGCTGTTTTTT
TRBJ1-6	TRBD1	TRBV30	-	CAWSQDRVDNSPLHF	TGTGCCTGGAGCCAGGACAGGGTGGATAATTCACCCCTCCACTTT
TRBJ2-7	TRBD2	TRBV2	-	CASNAGGYEQYF	TGTGCCAGCAATGCGGGAGGCTACGAGCAGTACTTC
TRBJ1-1	-	TRBV27	-	CASSSSRFEVTEAFF	TGTGCCAGCAGTTCATCGAGGTTTGAGGTCACTGAAGCTTTCTTT
TRBJ2-3	-	TRBV4-2	-	CASSQEFQGRADTQYF	TGTGCCAGCAGCCAAGAATTCCAGGGGAGGGCAGATACGCAGTATTTT
TRBJ2-1	TRBD2	TRBV11-2	once	CASRQTSASYNEQFF	TGTGCCAGCAGACAGACTAGCGCTAGTTACAATGAGCAGTTCTTC